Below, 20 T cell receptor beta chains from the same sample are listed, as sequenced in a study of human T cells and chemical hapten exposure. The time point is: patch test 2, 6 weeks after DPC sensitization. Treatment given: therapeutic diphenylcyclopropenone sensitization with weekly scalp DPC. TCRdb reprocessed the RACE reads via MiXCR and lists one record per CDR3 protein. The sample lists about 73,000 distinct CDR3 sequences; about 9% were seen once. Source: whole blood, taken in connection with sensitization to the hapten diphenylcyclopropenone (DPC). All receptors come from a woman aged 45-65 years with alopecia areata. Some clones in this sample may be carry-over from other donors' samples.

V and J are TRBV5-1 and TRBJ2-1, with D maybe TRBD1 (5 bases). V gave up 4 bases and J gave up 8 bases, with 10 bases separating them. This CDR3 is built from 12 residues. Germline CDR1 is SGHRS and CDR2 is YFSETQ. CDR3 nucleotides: TGCGCCAGCAGCCCCAGGGCTGATGAGCAGTTCTTC. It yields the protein CASSPRADEQFF.

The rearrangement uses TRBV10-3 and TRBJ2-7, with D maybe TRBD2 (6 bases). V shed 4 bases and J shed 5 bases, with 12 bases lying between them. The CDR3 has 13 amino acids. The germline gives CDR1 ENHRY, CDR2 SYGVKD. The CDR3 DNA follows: TGTGCCATCAGTGGTCGCGGGACGGACGAGCAGTACTTC. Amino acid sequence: CAISGRGTDEQYF.

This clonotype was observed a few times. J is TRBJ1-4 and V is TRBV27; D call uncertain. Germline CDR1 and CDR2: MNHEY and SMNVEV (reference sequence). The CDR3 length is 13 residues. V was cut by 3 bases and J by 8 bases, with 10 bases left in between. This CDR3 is CASSFLPLEKLFF. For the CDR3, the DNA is TGTGCCAGCAGTTTCCTCCCTCTGGAAAAACTGTTTTTT.

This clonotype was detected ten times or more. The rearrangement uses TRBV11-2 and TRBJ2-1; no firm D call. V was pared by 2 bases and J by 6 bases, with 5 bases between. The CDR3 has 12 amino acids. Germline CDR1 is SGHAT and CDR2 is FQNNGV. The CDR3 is CASSLMTNEQFF. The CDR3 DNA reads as TGTGCCAGCAGCTTAATGACCAATGAGCAGTTCTTC.

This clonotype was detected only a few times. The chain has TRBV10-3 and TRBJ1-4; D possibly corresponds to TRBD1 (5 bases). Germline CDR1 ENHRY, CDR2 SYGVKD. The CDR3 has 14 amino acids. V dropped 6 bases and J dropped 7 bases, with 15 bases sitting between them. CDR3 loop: CAISQGEGGEKLFF. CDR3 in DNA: TGTGCCATCAGCCAGGGCGAGGGAGGTGAAAAACTGTTTTTT.

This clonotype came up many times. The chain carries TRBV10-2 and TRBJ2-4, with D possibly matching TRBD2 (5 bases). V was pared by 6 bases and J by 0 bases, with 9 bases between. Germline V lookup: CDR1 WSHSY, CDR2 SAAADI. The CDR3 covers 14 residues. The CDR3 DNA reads TGCGCCAGCAGCAAAGGAGGAGCCAAAAACATTCAGTACTTC. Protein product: CASSKGGAKNIQYF.

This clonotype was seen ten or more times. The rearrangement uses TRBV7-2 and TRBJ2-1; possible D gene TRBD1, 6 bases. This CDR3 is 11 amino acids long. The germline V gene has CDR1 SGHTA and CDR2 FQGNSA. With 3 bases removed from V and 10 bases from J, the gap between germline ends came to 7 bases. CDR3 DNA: TGTGCCAGCAGCTTTGGGACAGAGCAGTTCTTC. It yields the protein CASSFGTEQFF.

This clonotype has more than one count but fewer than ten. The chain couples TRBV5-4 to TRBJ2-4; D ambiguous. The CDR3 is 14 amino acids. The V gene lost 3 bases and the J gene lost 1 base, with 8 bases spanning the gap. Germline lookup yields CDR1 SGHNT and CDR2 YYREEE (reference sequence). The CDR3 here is CASSSPLAKNIQYF. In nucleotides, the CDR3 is TGTGCCAGCAGCTCCCCCCTGGCCAAAAACATTCAGTACTTC. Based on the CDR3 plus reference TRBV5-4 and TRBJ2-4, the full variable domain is ETGVTQSPTHLIKTRGQQVTLRCSSQSGHNTVSWYQQALGQGPQFIFQYYREEENGRGNFPPRFSGLQFPNYSSELNVNALELDDSALYLCASSSPLAKNIQYFGAGTRLSVL.

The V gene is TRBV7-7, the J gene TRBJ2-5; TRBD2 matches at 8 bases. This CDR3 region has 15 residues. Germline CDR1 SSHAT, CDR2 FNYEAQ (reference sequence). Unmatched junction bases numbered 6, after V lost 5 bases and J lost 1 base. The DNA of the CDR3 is TGTGCCAGCAGCCCGTCACTAGCGGCCCAAGAGACCCAGTACTTC. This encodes CASSPSLAAQETQYF.

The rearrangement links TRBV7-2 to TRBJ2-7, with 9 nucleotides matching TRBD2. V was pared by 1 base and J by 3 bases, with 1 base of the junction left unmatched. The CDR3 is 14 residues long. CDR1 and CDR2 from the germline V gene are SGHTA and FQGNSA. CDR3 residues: CASSLVAGDYEQYF. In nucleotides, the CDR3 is TGTGCCAGCAGCTTAGTAGCGGGGGACTACGAGCAGTACTTC.

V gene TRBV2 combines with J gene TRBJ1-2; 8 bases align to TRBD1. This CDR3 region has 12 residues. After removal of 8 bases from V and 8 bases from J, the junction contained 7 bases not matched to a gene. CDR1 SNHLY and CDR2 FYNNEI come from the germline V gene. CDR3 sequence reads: CASGQGEAGYTF. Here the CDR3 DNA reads TGTGCCAGCGGACAGGGCGAGGCGGGCTACACCTTC.

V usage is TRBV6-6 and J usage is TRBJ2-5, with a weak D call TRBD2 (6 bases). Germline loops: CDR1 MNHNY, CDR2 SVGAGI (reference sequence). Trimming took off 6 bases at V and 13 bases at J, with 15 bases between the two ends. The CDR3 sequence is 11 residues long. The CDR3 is CASSPTGVPYF. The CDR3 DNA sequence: TGTGCCAGCAGCCCCACGGGGGTCCCGTACTTC.

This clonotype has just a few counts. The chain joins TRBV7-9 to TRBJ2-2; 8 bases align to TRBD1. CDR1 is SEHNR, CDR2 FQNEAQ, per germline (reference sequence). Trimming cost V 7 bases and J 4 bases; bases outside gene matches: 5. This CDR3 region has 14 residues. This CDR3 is CASTSGQGTGELFF. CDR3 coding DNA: TGTGCCAGCACCAGCGGACAGGGCACCGGGGAGCTGTTTTTT.

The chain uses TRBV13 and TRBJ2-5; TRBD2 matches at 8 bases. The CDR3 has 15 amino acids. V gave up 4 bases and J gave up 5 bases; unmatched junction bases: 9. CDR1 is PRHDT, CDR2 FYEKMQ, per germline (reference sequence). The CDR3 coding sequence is TGTGCCAGCAGCTCAAGGCCCGGGGGGGCGGAGACCCAGTACTTC. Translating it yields CASSSRPGGAETQYF.

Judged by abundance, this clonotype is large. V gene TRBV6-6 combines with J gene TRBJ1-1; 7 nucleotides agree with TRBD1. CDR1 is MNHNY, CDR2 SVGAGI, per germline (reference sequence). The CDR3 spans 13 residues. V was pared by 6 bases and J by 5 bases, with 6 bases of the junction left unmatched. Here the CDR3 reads CASRARGVTEAFF. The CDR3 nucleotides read TGTGCCAGCAGGGCCAGGGGGGTTACTGAAGCTTTCTTT.

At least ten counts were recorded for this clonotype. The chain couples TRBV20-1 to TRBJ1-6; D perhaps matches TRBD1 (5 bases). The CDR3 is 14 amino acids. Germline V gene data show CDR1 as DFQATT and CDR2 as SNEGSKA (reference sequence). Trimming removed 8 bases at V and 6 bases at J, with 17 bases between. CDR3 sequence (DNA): TGCAGTTCAAGAACCGGGGGAGGTAATTCACCCCTCCACTTT. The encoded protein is CSSRTGGGNSPLHF.

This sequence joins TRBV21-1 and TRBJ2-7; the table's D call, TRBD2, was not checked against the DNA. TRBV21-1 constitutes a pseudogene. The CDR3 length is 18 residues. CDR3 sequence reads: CASSKKRVAGGQFREQYF. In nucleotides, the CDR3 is TGTGCCAGCAGCAAAAAAAGGGTAGCGGGGGGGCAATTTCGCGAGCAGTACTTC.

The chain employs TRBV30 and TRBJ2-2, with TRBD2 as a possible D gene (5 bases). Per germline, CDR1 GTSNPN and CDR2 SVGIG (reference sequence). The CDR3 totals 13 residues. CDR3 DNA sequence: TGTGCGGGGTTTGATAGCGCCACCGGGGAGCTGTTTTTT. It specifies CAGFDSATGELFF.

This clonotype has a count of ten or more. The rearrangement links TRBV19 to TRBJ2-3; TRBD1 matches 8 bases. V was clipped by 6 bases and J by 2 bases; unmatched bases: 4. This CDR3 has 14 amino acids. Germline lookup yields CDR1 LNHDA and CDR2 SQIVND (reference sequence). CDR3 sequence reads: CASRTGANTDTQYF. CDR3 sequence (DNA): TGTGCCAGTAGGACAGGGGCAAACACAGATACGCAGTATTTT.

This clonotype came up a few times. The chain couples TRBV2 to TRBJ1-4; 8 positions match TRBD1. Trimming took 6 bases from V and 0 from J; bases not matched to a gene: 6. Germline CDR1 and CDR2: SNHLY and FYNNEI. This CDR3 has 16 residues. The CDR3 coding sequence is TGTGCCAGCAGCCCCGACAGGGGTTCAACTAATGAAAAACTGTTTTTT. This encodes CASSPDRGSTNEKLFF.